The 13 T cell receptor beta chains reported below all come from one sample, sequenced in a study of T cell responses to AZD1222 COVID-19 vaccine. The assay was immunoSEQ multiplex PCR, and TCRdb's table has in-frame clones only and misses some. The data contain 170,000 or so clones, 90% of them seen just once; the ten biggest clones take up approximately 1.5%. Sequencing was performed on peripheral blood, taken on day 0 of AZD1222 vaccination. The receptors here all came from an adult in good health.

This chain joins TRBV7-9 and TRBJ2-3; D possibly corresponds to TRBD2 (5 bases). Trimming shortened V by 0 bases and J by 14 bases, and 15 bases separated the two germline ends. Germline assignment: CDR1 SEHNR and CDR2 FQNEAQ (reference sequence). The CDR3 runs to 13 residues. The CDR3 sequence is CASSLAGEPGWYF. CDR3 DNA sequence: TGTGCCAGCAGCTTAGCCGGGGAGCCTGGGTGGTATTTT.

This chain joins TRBV4-1 and TRBJ2-3; TRBD1 agrees at 10 bases. Per the germline V gene, CDR1 is MGHRA and CDR2 is YSYEKL. The CDR3 extends over 15 amino acids. The trim removed 5 bases at V and 3 bases at J, leaving 5 bases unmatched. CDR3 protein: CASSVSGQGTDTQYF. CDR3 coding DNA: TGCGCCAGCAGCGTATCGGGACAGGGGACAGATACGCAGTATTTT.

The rearrangement joins TRBV12-3 or TRBV12-4 to TRBJ1-1, with 7 bases identical to TRBD1. The ends lost 6 bases at V and 11 bases at J; junction bases unmatched: 9. The CDR3 totals 12 residues. The DNA for the CDR3 is TGTGCCAGCAGGAGGGGGCCCGGGGGGGCTTTCTTT. Residues: CASRRGPGGAFF.

This chain joins TRBV7-8 and TRBJ1-1; D is ambiguous. This CDR3 is built from 13 residues. The V gene lost 6 bases and the J gene lost 6 bases, with 14 bases spanning the gap. CDR1 is SGHVS and CDR2 is FQNEAQ in the germline V gene. The CDR3 here is CASSLTAAAEAFF. The CDR3 DNA reads TGTGCCAGCAGTCTTACAGCGGCGGCTGAAGCTTTCTTT. Looking up the rest from reference TRBV7-8 and TRBJ1-1 gives the full variable domain: GAGVSQSPRYKVAKRGQDVALRCDPISGHVSLFWYQQALGQGPEFLTYFQNEAQLDKSGLPSDRFFAERPEGSVSTLKIQRTQQEDSAVYLCASSLTAAAEAFFGQGTRLTVV.

The chain employs TRBV24-1 and TRBJ2-3, with TRBD2 matching over 7 bases. The CDR3 runs to 12 residues. J was trimmed by 11 bases and V by 6 bases; bases with no gene match: 7. Germline V CDR1 and CDR2: KGHDR, SFDVKD. CDR3 amino acids: CATSPRAGEQYF. CDR3 DNA sequence: TGTGCCACCAGTCCCCGGGCGGGGGAGCAGTATTTT.

This sequence joins TRBV7-9 and TRBJ1-1; D might be TRBD1 (5 bases). CDR1 and CDR2 from the germline V gene are SEHNR and FQNEAQ (reference sequence). V was pared by 2 bases and J by 1 base, with 11 bases between. This CDR3 comprises 15 residues. CDR3 DNA: TGTGCCAGCAGCTTACAGGGCCCCTCGAACACTGAAGCTTTCTTT. As protein: CASSLQGPSNTEAFF.

The genes are TRBV16 and TRBJ1-5; D is perhaps TRBD1 (5 bases). The CDR3 consists of 16 residues. The V end was cut by 5 bases, the J end by 0 bases, with 14 bases between. Germline V gives CDR1 KGHSY, CDR2 FQNENV. CDR3 amino acids: CASSETTDYSNQPQHF. The CDR3 bases are TGTGCCAGCAGCGAAACGACAGATTATAGCAATCAGCCCCAGCATTTT.

The rearrangement uses TRBV6-5 and TRBJ1-1; the D is unclear. In germline, CDR1 is MNHEY, CDR2 SVGAGI. CDR3 length equals 13 residues. The V end was cut by 4 bases, the J end by 5 bases, with 11 bases between. The CDR3 protein is CASSFTPGTEAFF. CDR3 DNA sequence: TGTGCCAGCAGTTTCACCCCGGGGACTGAAGCTTTCTTT.

The rearrangement joins TRBV6-6 to TRBJ1-2; D gene uncertain. Germline CDR1 is MNHNY and CDR2 is SVGAGI (reference sequence). Between the trimmed V and J ends, which lost 0 bases and 8 bases, there was a span of 13 bases. The CDR3 consists of 14 residues. In nucleotides, the CDR3 is TGTGCCAGCAGTTACTCGAATTCGGGAGACGGCTACACCTTC. Translation gives CASSYSNSGDGYTF.

The chain couples TRBV4-2 to TRBJ1-1, with TRBD1 as a possible D gene (5 bases). The germline V gene has CDR1 LGHNA and CDR2 YNFKEQ. Trimming left V 3 bases short and J 2 bases short, with 10 bases between. This CDR3 has 14 amino acids. CDR3 protein: CASSHQQVNTEAFF. DNA for the CDR3: TGTGCCAGCAGCCACCAACAGGTAAACACTGAAGCTTTCTTT.

The chain combines TRBV4-2 with TRBJ2-2, with 10 bases lining up with TRBD2. The germline gives CDR1 LGHNA, CDR2 YNFKEQ. The CDR3 has 15 amino acids. The V and J ends lost 3 bases and 5 bases, in that order; junction bases with no gene match: 3. The CDR3 coding sequence is TGTGCCAGCAGCCAGGCTAGCGGGGGTACCGGGGAGCTGTTTTTT. Encoded protein: CASSQASGGTGELFF.

This clone appeared once. The chain is built from TRBV3-1 (or the pseudogene TRBV3-2) and TRBJ1-5, with D possibly TRBD1 on 5 matching bases. Per the germline V gene, CDR1 is LGHDT and CDR2 is YNNKEL (reference sequence). Deletions cut 1 base from V and 7 bases from J, with 8 bases between. The CDR3 length is 13 residues. As DNA, the CDR3 is TGTGCCAGCAGCCAAGGTGGGGACCAGCCCCAGCATTTT. Its protein is CASSQGGDQPQHF.

This chain joins TRBV7-9 and TRBJ1-1, with unresolved D. The CDR3 sequence is 12 residues long. CDR1 and CDR2 from the germline V gene are SEHNR and FQNEAQ (reference sequence). V lost 3 bases, J lost 6 bases, and 8 bases lay in between. The CDR3 spells CASSFGSAEAFF. The CDR3 coding sequence is TGTGCCAGCAGCTTCGGGAGTGCTGAAGCTTTCTTT.